Shown below are 24 T cell receptor beta chains from a single sample sequenced in a study of shared clonotypes between healthy human individuals. Produced via immunoSEQ multiplex PCR; TCRdb's table is partial and in-frame only. Here the sample spans fewer than 3 million clones, around 90% being singletons. The material sequenced was naive CD4+ T cells from PBMCs. Subset defined: CD45RA+ positively selected. The receptors were sampled from a man between 18 and 29 years old in good health. Some clones in this sample may be carry-over from other donors' samples.

The chain employs TRBV25-1 and TRBJ2-4; 8 positions match TRBD2. The CDR3 loop spans 18 amino acids. Germline lookup yields CDR1 MGHDK and CDR2 SYGVNS. With V trimmed by 2 bases and J by 7 bases, 16 bases remained unmatched. The CDR3 region is CASSEISDGGARVNIQYF. The CDR3 DNA follows: TGTGCCAGCAGTGAAATATCCGACGGGGGGGCGCGTGTGAACATTCAGTACTTC.

This chain joins TRBV7-3 and TRBJ2-1; D not certain. V lost 2 bases and J 9 bases, leaving 11 bases between the germline ends. The CDR3 loop spans 13 amino acids. The V gene's germline CDR1 is SGHTA and CDR2 FQGTGA. The DNA for the CDR3 is TGTGCCAGCAGCTTATCCCTTGGCAGTGAGCAGTTCTTC. This gives the protein CASSLSLGSEQFF.

The chain carries TRBV2 and TRBJ1-5, with 9 nucleotides matching TRBD1. V trimming: 6 bases; J trimming: 5 bases; junction bases outside the gene matches: 2. The length of the CDR3 is 13 residues. Germline CDR1 SNHLY, CDR2 FYNNEI. Written as DNA, the CDR3 is TGTGCCAGCAGACAGGGGGCCGATCAGCCCCAGCATTTT. This sequence encodes CASRQGADQPQHF. The whole variable domain, filled in from reference TRBV2 and TRBJ1-5, reads EPEVTQTPSHQVTQMGQEVILRCVPISNHLYFYWYRQILGQKVEFLVSFYNNEISEKSEIFDDQFSVERPDGSNFTLKIRSTKLEDSAMYFCASRQGADQPQHFGDGTRLSIL.

The chain carries TRBV7-3 and TRBJ2-5, with D possibly called TRBD1 or TRBD2 (5 bases each). Per the germline V gene, CDR1 is SGHTA and CDR2 is FQGTGA. The ends were cut back, 2 bases at V and 4 bases at J, with 11 bases in the middle. The CDR3 totals 14 residues. The CDR3 spells CASSLDPGTETQYF. CDR3 nucleotide sequence: TGTGCCAGCAGCTTAGATCCAGGGACAGAGACCCAGTACTTC.

The rearrangement links TRBV6-6 to TRBJ2-7; possibly TRBD2 for D (5 bases). V gave up 0 bases and J gave up 6 bases, with 12 bases separating them. The CDR3 sequence is 14 residues long. Germline CDR1 reads MNHNY; CDR2 reads SVGAGI (reference sequence). The CDR3 here is CASSYSMASSEQYF. The CDR3 region has the DNA TGTGCCAGCAGTTACTCGATGGCTAGCTCCGAGCAGTACTTC.

The V gene is TRBV19, the J gene TRBJ1-1; 7 bases align to TRBD1. This CDR3 region has 14 residues. The J segment lost 11 bases and the V segment lost 4 bases, leaving 13 bases of the junction unmatched. The germline V gene encodes CDR1 LNHDA and CDR2 SQIVND (reference sequence). CDR3 sequence: CASSKQGRGLPAFF. The CDR3 nucleotides read TGTGCCAGTAGTAAACAGGGGAGAGGGCTGCCGGCTTTCTTT.

The rearrangement uses TRBV5-1 and TRBJ1-2; tentatively, D is TRBD1 (5 bases). The CDR3 is made up of 14 amino acids. V was clipped by 0 bases and J by 8 bases, with 14 bases between them. Per the germline V gene, CDR1 is SGHRS and CDR2 is YFSETQ. CDR3 DNA: TGCGCCAGCAGCTTGGCGGGGGGTTCGGGCGGCTACACCTTC. Encoded protein: CASSLAGGSGGYTF.

V is TRBV7-9 and J is TRBJ2-6, with D maybe TRBD2 (5 bases). Germline V gene sequence: CDR1 SEHNR, CDR2 FQNEAQ (reference sequence). V was trimmed by 5 bases and J by 3 bases, leaving 14 bases between them. The CDR3 contains 16 residues. The CDR3 DNA reads TGTGCCAGCAGCCCTAGTGGACGGGGTGGGGCCAACGTCCTGACTTTC. Protein: CASSPSGRGGANVLTF.

This CDR3 reads CASSGTSGAYEQYF. DNA for the CDR3: TGCGCCAGCAGCGGGACTAGCGGTGCCTACGAGCAGTACTTC. The J gene is TRBJ2-7, the V gene TRBV5-1; 11 bases agree with TRBD2. The J segment lost 2 bases and the V segment lost 4 bases, leaving 2 bases of the junction unmatched. There are 14 residues in the CDR3. CDR1 is SGHRS and CDR2 is YFSETQ in the germline V gene.

This rearrangement joins TRBV7-9 to TRBJ2-7; D perhaps matches TRBD2 (6 bases). This CDR3 is built from 15 residues. V was pared by 5 bases and J by 4 bases, with 18 bases between. Germline V CDR1 and CDR2: SEHNR, FQNEAQ (reference sequence). The CDR3 coding sequence is TGTGCCAGCAGCCTAGAGACTAGAGGGCGGTACGAGCAGTACTTC. Protein: CASSLETRGRYEQYF. Looking up the rest from reference TRBV7-9 and TRBJ2-7 gives the full variable domain: DTGVSQNPRHKITKRGQNVTFRCDPISEHNRLYWYRQTLGQGPEFLTYFQNEAQLEKSRLLSDRFSAERPKGSFSTLEIQRTEQGDSAMYLCASSLETRGRYEQYFGPGTRLTVT.

The chain has TRBV19 and TRBJ1-2; 7 bases are a match to TRBD1. The CDR3 covers 13 residues. J was trimmed by 8 bases and V by 5 bases; bases with no gene match: 8. Germline-derived CDR1 and CDR2 are LNHDA and SQIVND (reference sequence). The CDR3 reads CASSPDRVGGYTF. CDR3 in DNA: TGTGCCAGTAGTCCTGACAGGGTTGGAGGCTACACCTTC.

This chain links TRBV19 with TRBJ2-1; 13 nucleotides agree with TRBD2. The germline gives CDR1 LNHDA, CDR2 SQIVND (reference sequence). This CDR3 spans 16 amino acids. J was trimmed by 8 bases and V by 5 bases; bases with no gene match: 9. CDR3 protein: CASSPRLAGGFYEQFF. For the CDR3, the DNA is TGTGCCAGTAGTCCGCGACTAGCGGGAGGATTCTATGAGCAGTTCTTC.

The chain is built from TRBV7-2 and TRBJ2-5; tentative D call: TRBD2 (5 bases). V was clipped by 5 bases and J by 7 bases, with 26 bases between them. Germline V lookup: CDR1 SGHTA, CDR2 FQGNSA. This CDR3 is built from 17 residues. The CDR3 coding sequence is TGTGCCAGCAGCCAAGATGGGGAGCTAGCCGCCGGAGGGACCCAGTACTTC. Translated, it gives CASSQDGELAAGGTQYF.

The chain links TRBV7-9 to TRBJ1-1, with 8 bases matching TRBD1. CDR3 size: 15 residues. J gave up 4 bases and V 3 bases, and 7 bases lay outside the gene matches. CDR1 SEHNR and CDR2 FQNEAQ come from the germline V gene (reference sequence). As DNA, the CDR3 is TGTGCCAGCAGCTTCCCAGGGGGCAGGGGCACTGAAGCTTTCTTT. Translation: CASSFPGGRGTEAFF.

V usage is TRBV5-1 and J usage is TRBJ2-3; 10 bases align to TRBD1. The CDR3 totals 15 residues. Looked up from germline, CDR1 is SGHRS and CDR2 is YFSETQ. J was trimmed by 6 bases and V by 0 bases; bases with no gene match: 4. The CDR3: CASSLGQGAMDTQYF. In DNA form, the CDR3 reads TGCGCCAGCAGCTTGGGACAGGGGGCTATGGATACGCAGTATTTT.

This clone turned up a few times. The J gene is TRBJ1-5, the V gene TRBV27; 7 bases line up with TRBD1. The germline V gene encodes CDR1 MNHEY and CDR2 SMNVEV (reference sequence). This CDR3 contains 14 residues. Unmatched junction bases numbered 6, after V lost 6 bases and J lost 4 bases. The CDR3 DNA follows: TGTGCCAGCAGCCGAACACAGGGGAATCAGCCCCAGCATTTT. Translating it yields CASSRTQGNQPQHF.

The chain uses TRBV6-5 and TRBJ2-7, with 11 nucleotides matching TRBD2. Germline V lookup: CDR1 MNHEY, CDR2 SVGAGI. This CDR3 spans 16 amino acids. V lost 1 base to trimming and J lost 7 bases; unmatched junction nucleotides: 9. The CDR3 DNA is TGTGCCAGCAGTTACTTGGGTAGCGGGAGGGCCTGGGAGCAGTACTTC. It is translated as CASSYLGSGRAWEQYF.

The chain carries TRBV9 and TRBJ2-5; D is possibly TRBD2 (5 bases). The germline CDR1 and CDR2 sequences are SGDLS and YYNGEE. CDR3 size: 14 residues. Trimming pared 0 bases from V and 5 bases from J, leaving 11 bases between. CDR3 DNA sequence: TGTGCCAGCAGCGTAGTCGGGGTCGGGGAGACCCAGTACTTC. Amino acid sequence: CASSVVGVGETQYF.

Remarks on this clone: Distinct nucleotide sequences in the sample also encode this CDR3. The gene calls are TRBV15 and TRBJ2-5; D is possibly TRBD1 (6 bases). Germline V gene lookup returns CDR1 LNHNV and CDR2 YYDKDF (reference sequence). Trimming removed 1 base at V and 2 bases at J, with 8 bases between. The CDR3 extends over 14 amino acids. The CDR3 DNA is TGTGCCACCAGCAGAGGGGGGCTTCAAGAGACCCAGTACTTC. The encoded protein is CATSRGGLQETQYF.

The chain carries TRBV18 and TRBJ2-5; possibly TRBD2 for D (6 bases). Trimming shortened V by 3 bases and J by 3 bases, and 8 bases separated the two germline ends. Per germline, CDR1 KGHSH and CDR2 LQKENI. The CDR3 covers 13 residues. CDR3 loop: CASSPRLEETQYF. CDR3 nucleotides: TGTGCCAGCTCACCTCGACTAGAAGAGACCCAGTACTTC.

Concerning this clone: Other DNA sequences in this specimen translate into the identical CDR3. The rearrangement joins TRBV11-1 to TRBJ2-4; D is unresolved. CDR3 length: 15 amino acids. Germline assignment: CDR1 SGHAT and CDR2 FQDESV (reference sequence). The ends were cut back, 1 base at V and 1 base at J, with 8 bases in the middle. The CDR3 region has the DNA TGTGCCAGCAGCTTAGGGCTGCTGGCCAAAAACATTCAGTACTTC. Translation: CASSLGLLAKNIQYF.

This clone was seen a single time. The CDR3 protein is CASWRVRDRGLRTDTQYF. In DNA, the CDR3 is TGTGCCAGCTGGAGGGTCCGGGACAGGGGGCTTCGGACAGATACGCAGTATTTT. J is TRBJ2-3 and V is TRBV28; 12 bases agree with TRBD1. Germline V gives CDR1 MDHEN, CDR2 SYDVKM. The CDR3 spans 18 residues. V was clipped by 8 bases and J by 3 bases; unmatched bases: 15.

V gene TRBV5-6 combines with J gene TRBJ2-5; D is unresolved. The germline gives CDR1 SGHDT, CDR2 YYEEEE. This CDR3 is 14 amino acids long. Trimming stripped 5 bases from V and 1 base from J, with 12 bases between. CDR3 sequence reads: CASSYYSSQETQYF. The DNA of the CDR3 is TGTGCCAGCAGTTATTATTCCAGCCAAGAGACCCAGTACTTC.

The rearrangement uses TRBV6-1 and TRBJ2-7; D is ambiguous. Germline CDR1 reads MNHNS; CDR2 reads SASEGT. CDR3 length: 14 amino acids. Trimming took 6 bases from V and 0 from J, leaving 12 bases between them. The CDR3, as DNA: TGTGCCAGCAGGGACCCGTGGTCCTCCTACGAGCAGTACTTC. Translated: CASRDPWSSYEQYF.